This entry features one TCR beta chain sequence. Random hexamers were used to reverse transcribe roughly 0.5 to 1 ug of RNA. MiXCR, run by TCRdb on the immunoSEQ multiplex PCR reads, gives a single entry per CDR3 protein. The top ten hold more than 0.11% of the sample, which has 150,000 to 200,000 distinct CDR3 sequences, about 94% seen once. These data are taken from a study of CD8 T cells in Susac syndrome. The study sequenced TCR beta in blood CD8+ and CD4+ T cells. Isolation of CD8+ and CD4+ T cells was performed negatively, whereas enrichment of TEMRA cells was done by FACS. Specimen: CD4+ T cells from PBMCs. This clonotype originated in a human donor in good health.

For the CDR3, the DNA is TGTGCCAGCAGCTTAACACAGGGTGTGGAACTTTATGGCTACACCTTC. Its protein is CASSLTQGVELYGYTF. V is TRBV7-9 and J is TRBJ1-2, with D possibly being TRBD1 (6 bases). The V gene's germline CDR1 is SEHNR and CDR2 FQNEAQ (reference sequence). V was clipped by 2 bases and J by 5 bases, with 18 bases between them. CDR3 size: 16 residues.